This TCR beta chain appears in the sequencing data of a study of Graves' ophthalmopathy and Graves' hyperthyroidism. Study overall: There was a collection of peripheral blood at initial diagnosis, before any treatment. Whole-study findings and limits: The blood repertoire also included most expanded thyroid clonotypes above 0.001 frequency.

Amplifying from RNA transcripts, the study obtained TCR beta CDR3 regions. First-round RT-PCR with HTBI primers preceded a second-round multiplex PCR. One entry per CDR3 protein results from TCRdb running MiXCR on the multiplex PCR reads. This sample has over 500,000 distinct CDR3 sequences, with about a fifth found just once. This clonotype was picked up many times. Antigen specificity is unknown. The sequenced material came from peripheral blood. The sequence was collected from a young woman with stable Graves' hyperthyroidism. Some clones in this sample may be carry-over from other donors' samples.

CDR3 DNA sequence: TGCGCCAGCAGCAACGGCGGTGGGGCAGACAACCATTACTACGAGCAGTACTTC. As protein: CASSNGGGADNHYYEQYF. The chain employs TRBV5-1 and TRBJ2-7; tentative D call: TRBD1 (5 bases). This CDR3 is 18 amino acids long. Germline-derived CDR1 and CDR2 are SGHRS and YFSETQ. The ends were cut back, 4 bases at V and 3 bases at J, with 26 bases in the middle.